The TCR beta chain described here comes from a study of T cell responses to AZD1222 COVID-19 vaccine. Study as a whole: Second-dose intervals near 4 or 12 weeks were combined.

Profiled with immunoSEQ multiplex PCR; TCRdb holds only in-frame clones, not every one. The table lists 90,000 to 120,000 clones, about nine tenths of them singletons, with 4% to 5.5% in the top ten. V was shortened by 5 bases and J by 12 bases, with 13 bases between the two germline ends. The CDR3 sequence is 12 residues long. The germline gives CDR1 SEHNR, CDR2 FQNEAQ (reference sequence). Study results and caveats: CD4 TCRs covered the whole spike, strongest at regions 160-218 and 743-854.

There are a few counts of this clone. Antigen specificity is unknown. The sequence derives from an adult in good health. The V call is TRBV7-9, the J call TRBJ1-4; no clear D gene. The sequences come from peripheral blood, collected on day 0 of AZD1222 vaccination. The CDR3 DNA reads as TGTGCCAGCAGCCTCGGCCCAGTGGAACTGTTTTTT. Translating it yields CASSLGPVELFF.